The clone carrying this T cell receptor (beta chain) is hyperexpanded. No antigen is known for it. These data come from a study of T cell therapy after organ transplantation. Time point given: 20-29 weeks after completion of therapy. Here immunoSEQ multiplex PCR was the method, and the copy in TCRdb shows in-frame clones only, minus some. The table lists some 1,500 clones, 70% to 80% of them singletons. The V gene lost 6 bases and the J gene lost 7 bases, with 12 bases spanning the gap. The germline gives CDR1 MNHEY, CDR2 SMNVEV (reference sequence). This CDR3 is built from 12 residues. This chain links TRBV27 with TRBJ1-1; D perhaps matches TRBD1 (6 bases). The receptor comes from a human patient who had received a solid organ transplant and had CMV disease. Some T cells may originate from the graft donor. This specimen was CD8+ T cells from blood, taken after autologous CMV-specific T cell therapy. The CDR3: CASRDRLDEAFF. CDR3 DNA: TGTGCCAGCAGGGACAGATTAGATGAAGCTTTCTTT.